This T cell receptor beta chain was recovered during a study of Ad26.COV2.S vaccination and SARS-CoV-2 variants. About the study: The study gave Ad26.COV2.S intramuscularly, once or twice 56 days apart. Study-level findings and limits: It is possible that the TCR breadth and depth analyses underestimated the total T cell responses. Placebo recipients and vaccine recipients were similar in non-spike TCR breadth.

As to this clone: Its cognate antigen is unknown.

Libraries were prepared by immunoSEQ multiplex PCR; TCRdb keeps only in-frame clonotypes and omits some of them. Among more than 300,000 clones, around 90% were seen once, and the ten largest hold about 6.4%. Treatment: 15 to 20 received Ad26.COV2.S at low or high dose, single or two shots; roughly five received placebo; per-sample allocation not given. Collection of the samples took place on day 63 after the first injection of vaccine or placebo. Germline assignment: CDR1 MRHNA and CDR2 SNTAGT. The CDR3 sequence is 16 residues long. V trimming: 5 bases; J trimming: 0 bases; junction bases outside the gene matches: 10.

This clonotype was obtained from a person aged 18-65 years who received the Ad26.COV2.S COVID-19 vaccine or a placebo. The chain uses TRBV6-4 and TRBJ2-7, with 7 bases lining up with TRBD1. This specimen consisted of peripheral blood, obtained in a trial of Ad26.COV2.S vaccine versus placebo. The CDR3 sequence: CASSLTPRTGSYEQYF. CDR3 bases: TGTGCCAGCAGTCTAACCCCCCGGACAGGCTCCTACGAGCAGTACTTC.